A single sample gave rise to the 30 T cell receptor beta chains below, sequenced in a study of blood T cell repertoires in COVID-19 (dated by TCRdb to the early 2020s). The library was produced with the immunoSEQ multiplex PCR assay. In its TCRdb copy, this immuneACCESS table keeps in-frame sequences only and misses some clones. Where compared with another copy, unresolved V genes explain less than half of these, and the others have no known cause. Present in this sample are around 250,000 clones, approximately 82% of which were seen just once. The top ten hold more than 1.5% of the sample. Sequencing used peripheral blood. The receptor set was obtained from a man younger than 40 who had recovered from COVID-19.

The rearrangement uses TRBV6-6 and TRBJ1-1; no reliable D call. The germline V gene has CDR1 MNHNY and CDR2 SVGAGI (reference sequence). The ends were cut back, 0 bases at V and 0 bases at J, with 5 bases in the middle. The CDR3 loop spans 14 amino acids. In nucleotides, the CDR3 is TGTGCCAGCAGTTACTCGGCGGTGAACACTGAAGCTTTCTTT. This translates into CASSYSAVNTEAFF.

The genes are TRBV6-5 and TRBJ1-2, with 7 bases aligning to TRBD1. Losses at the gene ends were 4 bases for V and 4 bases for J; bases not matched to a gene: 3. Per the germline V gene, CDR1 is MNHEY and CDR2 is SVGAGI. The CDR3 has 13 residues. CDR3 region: CASSLGQSYGYTF. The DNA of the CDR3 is TGTGCCAGCAGTTTGGGACAGTCCTATGGCTACACCTTC.

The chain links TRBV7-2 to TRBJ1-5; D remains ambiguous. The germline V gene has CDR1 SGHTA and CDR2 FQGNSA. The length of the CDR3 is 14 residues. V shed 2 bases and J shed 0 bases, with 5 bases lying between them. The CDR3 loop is CASSLSSSNQPQHF. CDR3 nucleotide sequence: TGTGCCAGCAGCTTATCTTCTAGCAATCAGCCCCAGCATTTT.

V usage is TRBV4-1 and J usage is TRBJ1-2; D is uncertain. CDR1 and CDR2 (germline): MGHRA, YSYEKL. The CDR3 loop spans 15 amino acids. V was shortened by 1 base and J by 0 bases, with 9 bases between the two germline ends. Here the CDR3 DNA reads TGCGCCAGCAGCCAAGCGCACATTTCTAACTATGGCTACACCTTC. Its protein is CASSQAHISNYGYTF.

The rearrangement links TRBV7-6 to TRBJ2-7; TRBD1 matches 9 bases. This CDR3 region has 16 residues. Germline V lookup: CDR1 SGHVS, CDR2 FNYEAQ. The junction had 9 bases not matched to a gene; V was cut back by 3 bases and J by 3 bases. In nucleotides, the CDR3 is TGTGCCAGCAGCTTGATCGGGACAGGGAGTATCTACGAGCAGTACTTC. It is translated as CASSLIGTGSIYEQYF.

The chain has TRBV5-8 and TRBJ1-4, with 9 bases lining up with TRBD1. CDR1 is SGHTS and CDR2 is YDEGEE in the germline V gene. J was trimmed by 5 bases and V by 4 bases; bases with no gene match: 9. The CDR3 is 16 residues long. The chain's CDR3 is CASSRRGTGRNEKLFF. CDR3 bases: TGTGCCAGCAGCCGAAGGGGGACAGGGAGGAATGAAAAACTGTTTTTT.

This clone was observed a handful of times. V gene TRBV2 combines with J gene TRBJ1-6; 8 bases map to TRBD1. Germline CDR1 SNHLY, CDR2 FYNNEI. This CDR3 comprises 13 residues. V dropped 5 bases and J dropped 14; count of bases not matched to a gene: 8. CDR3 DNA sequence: TGTGCCAGCAGTCTTTGGACAGGGATGGCCCTCCACTTT. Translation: CASSLWTGMALHF.

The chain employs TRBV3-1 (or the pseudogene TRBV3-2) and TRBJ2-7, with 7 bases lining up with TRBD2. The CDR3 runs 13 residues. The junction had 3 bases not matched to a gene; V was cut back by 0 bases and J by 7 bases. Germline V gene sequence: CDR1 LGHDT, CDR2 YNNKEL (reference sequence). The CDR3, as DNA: TGTGCCAGCAGCCAAGAGGGGGGAGGGGAGCAGTACGTC. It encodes CASSQEGGGEQYV.

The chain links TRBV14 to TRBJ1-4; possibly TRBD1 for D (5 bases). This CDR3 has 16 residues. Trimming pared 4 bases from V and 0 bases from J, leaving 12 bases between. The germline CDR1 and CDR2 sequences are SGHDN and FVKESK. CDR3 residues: CASSLRGASTNEKLFF. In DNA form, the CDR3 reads TGTGCCAGCAGCCTAAGGGGTGCCTCAACTAATGAAAAACTGTTTTTT.

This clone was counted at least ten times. Written as DNA, the CDR3 is TGTGCCAGCACCATGGGTGGGGGGGTTAATGAGCAGTTCTTC. Translation: CASTMGGGVNEQFF. This chain connects TRBV7-9 to TRBJ2-1; 7 bases map to TRBD2. The V segment lost 7 bases and the J segment 7 bases; nucleotides outside the gene matches: 10. In germline, CDR1 is SEHNR, CDR2 FQNEAQ (reference sequence). This CDR3 is built from 14 residues.

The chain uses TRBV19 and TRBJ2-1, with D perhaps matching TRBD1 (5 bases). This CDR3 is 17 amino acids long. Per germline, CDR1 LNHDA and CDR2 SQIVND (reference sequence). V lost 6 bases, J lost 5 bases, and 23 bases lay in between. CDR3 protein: CASSTALKGPINNEQFF. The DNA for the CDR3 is TGTGCCAGTAGCACCGCTTTAAAGGGGCCAATAAACAATGAGCAGTTCTTC.

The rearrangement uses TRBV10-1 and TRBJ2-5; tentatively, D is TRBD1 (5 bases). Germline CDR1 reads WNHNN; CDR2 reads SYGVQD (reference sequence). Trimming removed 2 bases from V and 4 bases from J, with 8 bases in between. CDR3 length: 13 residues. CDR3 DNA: TGCGCCAGCAGTGAGGCAGGGTCAGAGACCCAGTACTTC. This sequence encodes CASSEAGSETQYF.

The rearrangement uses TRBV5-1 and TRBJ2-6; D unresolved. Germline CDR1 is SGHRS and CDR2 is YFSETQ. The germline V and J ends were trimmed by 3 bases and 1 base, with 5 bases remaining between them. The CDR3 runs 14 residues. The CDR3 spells CASSSGSGANVLTF. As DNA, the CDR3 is TGCGCCAGCAGCTCAGGATCTGGGGCCAACGTCCTGACTTTC.

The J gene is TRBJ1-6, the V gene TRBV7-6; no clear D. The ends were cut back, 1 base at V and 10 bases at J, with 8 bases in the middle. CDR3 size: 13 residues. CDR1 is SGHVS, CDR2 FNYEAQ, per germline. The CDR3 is CASSLERESPLHF. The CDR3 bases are TGTGCCAGCAGCTTAGAGAGGGAGTCACCCCTCCACTTT.

DNA for the CDR3: TGTGCCAGCAGCTGGGGAGCGGGGGGGAGGAAGACCCAGTACTTC. Its translation: CASSWGAGGRKTQYF. The J gene is TRBJ2-5, the V gene TRBV7-8; 10 bases match TRBD2. Per the germline V gene, CDR1 is SGHVS and CDR2 is FQNEAQ. The CDR3 is 15 residues long. The V and J ends lost 4 bases and 6 bases, in that order; junction bases with no gene match: 8.

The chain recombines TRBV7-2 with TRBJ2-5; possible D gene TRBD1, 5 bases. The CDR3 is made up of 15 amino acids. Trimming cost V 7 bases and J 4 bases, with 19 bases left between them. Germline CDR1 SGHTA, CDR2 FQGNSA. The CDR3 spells CASTKDRAPRETQYF. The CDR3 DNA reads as TGTGCCAGCACCAAAGACAGAGCACCAAGAGAGACCCAGTACTTC.

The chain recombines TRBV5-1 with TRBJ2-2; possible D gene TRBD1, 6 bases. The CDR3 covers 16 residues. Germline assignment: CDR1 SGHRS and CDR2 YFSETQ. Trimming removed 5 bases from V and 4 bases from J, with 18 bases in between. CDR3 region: CASSIRDNTFTGELFF. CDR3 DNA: TGCGCCAGCAGTATCCGGGACAACACCTTCACCGGGGAGCTGTTTTTT. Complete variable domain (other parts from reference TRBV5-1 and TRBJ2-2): KAGVTQTPRYLIKTRGQQVTLSCSPISGHRSVSWYQQTPGQGLQFLFEYFSETQRNKGNFPGRFSGRQFSNSRSEMNVSTLELGDSALYLCASSIRDNTFTGELFFGEGSRLTVL.

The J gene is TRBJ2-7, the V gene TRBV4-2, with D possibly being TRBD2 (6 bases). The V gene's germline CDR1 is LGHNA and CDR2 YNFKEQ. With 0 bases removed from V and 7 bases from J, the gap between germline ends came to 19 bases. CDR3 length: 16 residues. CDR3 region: CASSQEAVGGGREQYF. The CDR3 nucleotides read TGTGCCAGCAGCCAAGAGGCGGTGGGGGGAGGTCGGGAGCAGTACTTC.

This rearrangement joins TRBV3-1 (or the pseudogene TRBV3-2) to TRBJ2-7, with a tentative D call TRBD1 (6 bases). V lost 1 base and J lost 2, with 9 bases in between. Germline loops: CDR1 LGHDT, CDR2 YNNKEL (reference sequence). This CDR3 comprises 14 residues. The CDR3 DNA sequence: TGTGCCAGCAGCCAAGGACAGGTAGCCTACGAGCAGTACTTC. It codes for CASSQGQVAYEQYF.

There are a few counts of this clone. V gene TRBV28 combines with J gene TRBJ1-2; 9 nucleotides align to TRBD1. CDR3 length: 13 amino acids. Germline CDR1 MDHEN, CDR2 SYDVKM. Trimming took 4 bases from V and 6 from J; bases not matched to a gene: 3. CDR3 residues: CASSWRQGDGYTF. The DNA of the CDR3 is TGTGCCAGCAGTTGGAGACAGGGGGATGGCTACACCTTC.

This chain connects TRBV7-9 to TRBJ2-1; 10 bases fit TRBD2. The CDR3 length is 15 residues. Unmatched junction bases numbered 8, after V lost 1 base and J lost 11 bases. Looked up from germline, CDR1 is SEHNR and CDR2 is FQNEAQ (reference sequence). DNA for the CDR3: TGTGCCAGCAGCTTAGTCGTGTCTAGCGGGGGAAAGCAGTTCTTC. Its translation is CASSLVVSSGGKQFF.

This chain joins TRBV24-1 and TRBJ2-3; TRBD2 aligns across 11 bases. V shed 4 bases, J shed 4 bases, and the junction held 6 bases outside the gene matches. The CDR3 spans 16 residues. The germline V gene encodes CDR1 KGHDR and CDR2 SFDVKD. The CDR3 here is CATSDPLAGDADTQYF. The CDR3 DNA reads TGTGCCACCAGTGACCCACTAGCGGGGGACGCAGATACGCAGTATTTT.

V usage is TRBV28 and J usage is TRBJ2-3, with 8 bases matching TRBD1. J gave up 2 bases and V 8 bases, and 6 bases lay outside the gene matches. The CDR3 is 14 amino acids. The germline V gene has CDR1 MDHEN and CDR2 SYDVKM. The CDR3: CASHRRGPTDTQYF. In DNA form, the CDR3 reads TGTGCCAGCCACCGCAGGGGGCCCACAGATACGCAGTATTTT.

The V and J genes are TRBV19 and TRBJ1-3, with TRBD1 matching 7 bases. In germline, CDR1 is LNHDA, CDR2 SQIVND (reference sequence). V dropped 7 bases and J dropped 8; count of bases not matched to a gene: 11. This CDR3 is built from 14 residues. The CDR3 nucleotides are TGTGCCAGTAAGCGGACCGGGACAGTAGACACCATATATTTT. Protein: CASKRTGTVDTIYF.

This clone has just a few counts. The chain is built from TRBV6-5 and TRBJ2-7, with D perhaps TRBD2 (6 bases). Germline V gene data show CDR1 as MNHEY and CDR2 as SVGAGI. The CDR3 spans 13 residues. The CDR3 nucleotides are TGTGCTACGACGCGCCAGGCGGGGTACGAGCAGTACTTC. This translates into CATTRQAGYEQYF.

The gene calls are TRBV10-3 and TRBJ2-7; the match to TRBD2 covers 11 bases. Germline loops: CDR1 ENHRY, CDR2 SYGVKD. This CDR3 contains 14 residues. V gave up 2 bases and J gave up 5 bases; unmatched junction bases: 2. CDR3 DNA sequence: TGTGCCATCAGTGAGACTAGCGGGGGCCACGAGCAGTACGTC. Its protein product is CAISETSGGHEQYV.

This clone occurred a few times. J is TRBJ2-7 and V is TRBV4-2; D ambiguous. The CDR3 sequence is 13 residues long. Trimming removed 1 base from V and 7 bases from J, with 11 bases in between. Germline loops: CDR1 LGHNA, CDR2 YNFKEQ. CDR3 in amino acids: CASSQVLLQEQYF. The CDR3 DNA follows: TGTGCCAGCAGCCAAGTTCTGTTGCAGGAGCAGTACTTC.

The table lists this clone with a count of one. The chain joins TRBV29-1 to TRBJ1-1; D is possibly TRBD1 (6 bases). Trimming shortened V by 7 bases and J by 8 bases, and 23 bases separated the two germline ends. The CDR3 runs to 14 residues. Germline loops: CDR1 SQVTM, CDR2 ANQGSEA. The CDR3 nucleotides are TGCAGCGCTACAACCCAGTCAGGGGTAGGAGAAGCTTTCTTT. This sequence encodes CSATTQSGVGEAFF.

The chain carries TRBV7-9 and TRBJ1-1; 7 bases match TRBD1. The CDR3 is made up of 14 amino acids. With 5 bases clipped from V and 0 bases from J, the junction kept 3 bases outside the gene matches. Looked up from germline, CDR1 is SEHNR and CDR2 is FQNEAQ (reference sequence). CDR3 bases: TGTGCCAGCAGCCCCAGGGGGATGAACACTGAAGCTTTCTTT. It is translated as CASSPRGMNTEAFF.

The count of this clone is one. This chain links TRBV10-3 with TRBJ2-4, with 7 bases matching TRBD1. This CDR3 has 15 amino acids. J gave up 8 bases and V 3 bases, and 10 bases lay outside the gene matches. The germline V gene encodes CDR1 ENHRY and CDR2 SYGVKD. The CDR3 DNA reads TGTGCCATCAGTGAAACAGAACGACAGGGACACATTCAGTACTTC. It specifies CAISETERQGHIQYF.